The 23 T cell receptor beta chains below come from one sample, sequenced in a study of T cell clonality in common variable immunodeficiency. TCRdb keeps only in-frame clones here, not all; method: immunoSEQ multiplex PCR. The profile covers 35,000 to 50,000 clones, none occurring a single time. The sample was peripheral blood mononuclear cells. The receptors were gathered from a person between 18 and 75 years old in good health.

In this sample, this clone turned up many times. From the germline J gene comes the end of the CDR3, since the read stops 3 residues before it. The rearrangement uses TRBV13 and TRBJ2-7; 14 bases match TRBD2. V lost 4 bases to trimming and J lost 4 bases; unmatched junction nucleotides: 6. The CDR3 loop spans 16 amino acids. Germline V gives CDR1 PRHDT, CDR2 FYEKMQ (reference sequence). CDR3 DNA (partial): TGTGCCAGCAGCTACGGACTAGCGGGGGGTAATTACGAG. It specifies CASSYGLAGGNYE. The entire CDR3 protein reads CASSYGLAGGNYEQYF.

This clone was seen repeatedly, ten times or more. The read ends 3 residues early relative to the CDR3; the germline J gene fills the gap. The chain employs TRBV6-2 or TRBV6-3 and TRBJ1-1; 9 bases line up with TRBD1. This CDR3 has 14 residues. Germline CDR1 and CDR2: MNHEY and SVGEGT. The trim removed 2 bases at V and 4 bases at J, leaving 2 bases unmatched. The CDR3 region is CASSYGTGTTEAFF. CDR3 DNA, as far as it was read: TGTGCCAGCAGTTACGGGACAGGGACCACTGAA.

The table lists this clone with many counts. The sequence runs out 3 residues before the end of the CDR3; the remainder is reconstructed from the germline J gene. V gene TRBV2 combines with J gene TRBJ2-1, with TRBD2 as a possible D gene (6 bases). Trimming took off 3 bases at V and 0 bases at J, with 9 bases between the two ends. The CDR3 extends over 15 amino acids. Per the germline V gene, CDR1 is SNHLY and CDR2 is FYNNEI. The CDR3 bases that were read are TGTGCCAGCAGTGAGAGGCGGGACTCCTACAATGAG. Encoded protein: CASSERRDSYNE. The whole CDR3 sequence is CASSERRDSYNEQFF.

This clone was counted ten times or more. The read ends 3 residues early relative to the CDR3; the germline J gene fills the gap. This chain uses TRBV24-1 with TRBJ2-7, with TRBD1 matching 11 bases. The CDR3 contains 15 residues. Germline V gives CDR1 KGHDR, CDR2 SFDVKD. V lost 4 bases, J lost 3 bases, and 4 bases stayed unmatched. The CDR3 sequence is CATSDAGTGGYEQYF. The sequenced part of the CDR3 DNA is TGTGCCACCAGTGACGCCGGGACAGGGGGCTACGAG.

Ten or more counts support this clone. The read is 3 residues too short to cover the CDR3 end, so that end is filled in from the germline J gene. The chain couples TRBV5-4 to TRBJ2-3, with 7 bases lining up with TRBD2. Germline V gene data show CDR1 as SGHNT and CDR2 as YYREEE (reference sequence). V lost 4 bases to trimming and J lost 3 bases; unmatched junction nucleotides: 8. This CDR3 region has 15 residues. This chain's CDR3 is CASSPTSDWTDTQYF. CDR3 DNA (partial): TGTGCCAGCAGCCCAACTAGCGATTGGACAGATACG. The full variable domain, its missing parts supplied by reference TRBV5-4 and TRBJ2-3, is ETGVTQSPTHLIKTRGQQVTLRCSSQSGHNTVSWYQQALGQGPQFIFQYYREEENGRGNFPPRFSGLQFPNYSSELNVNALELDDSALYLCASSPTSDWTDTQYFGPGTRLTVL.

There are many counts of this clone. The observed sequence ends 3 residues before the CDR3 terminus, with the missing tail filled in from the germline J gene. The V call is TRBV20-1, the J call TRBJ2-1; D remains ambiguous. The length of the CDR3 is 14 residues. In germline, CDR1 is DFQATT, CDR2 SNEGSKA (reference sequence). V was trimmed by 1 base and J by 7 bases, leaving 14 bases between them. CDR3: CSARGHWSPNEQFF. Partial CDR3 DNA: TGCAGTGCTAGAGGCCACTGGTCACCGAATGAG.

This clone came up many times. The CDR3 goes on 3 residues after the read ends, and that part is filled in from the germline J gene. The chain recombines TRBV2 with TRBJ2-1; perhaps TRBD1 as D (6 bases). The CDR3 is 16 amino acids. The ends were cut back, 5 bases at V and 1 base at J, with 15 bases in the middle. The germline V gene encodes CDR1 SNHLY and CDR2 FYNNEI. The CDR3: CASSSRGRRSYNEQFF. Partial CDR3 DNA: TGTGCCAGCAGTTCCAGGGGCAGGAGGTCCTACAATGAG.

This clone was picked up many times. The sequence runs out 3 residues before the end of the CDR3; the remainder is reconstructed from the germline J gene. The chain is built from TRBV20-1 and TRBJ1-3; D is undetermined. V lost 2 bases, J lost 1 base, and 9 bases lay in between. Germline V gene sequence: CDR1 DFQATT, CDR2 SNEGSKA (reference sequence). The CDR3 spans 14 residues. The CDR3: CSARLPVSGNTIYF. Incomplete CDR3 DNA: TGCAGTGCTAGACTTCCTGTTTCTGGAAACACC.

This clone was picked up many times. The sequence runs out 3 residues before the end of the CDR3; the remainder is reconstructed from the germline J gene. The chain has TRBV28 and TRBJ1-4; 8 bases fit TRBD1. CDR1 MDHEN and CDR2 SYDVKM come from the germline V gene. This CDR3 spans 15 amino acids. The J segment lost 2 bases and the V segment lost 3 bases, leaving 2 bases of the junction unmatched. The DNA read from the CDR3 is TGTGCCAGCAGTTTCCGACAGGGGACTAATGAAAAA. Translating gives CASSFRQGTNEK. The whole CDR3 sequence reads CASSFRQGTNEKLFF.

This clone has only a few counts. The observed sequence ends 3 residues before the CDR3 terminus, with the missing tail filled in from the germline J gene. The rearrangement joins TRBV11-2 to TRBJ2-7, with TRBD2 as a possible D gene (6 bases). The CDR3 has 14 residues. Germline values: CDR1 SGHAT, CDR2 FQNNGV. V was cut by 5 bases and J by 2 bases, with 13 bases left in between. CDR3 region: CASSRGTGTYEQYF. The DNA read from the CDR3 is TGTGCCAGCAGCCGTGGGACTGGAACCTACGAG. The full variable domain, in which reference TRBV11-2 and TRBJ2-7 provide the parts outside the CDR3, is EAGVAQSPRYKIIEKRQSVAFWCNPISGHATLYWYQQILGQGPKLLIQFQNNGVVDDSQLPKDRFSAERLKGVDSTLKIQPAKLEDSAVYLCASSRGTGTYEQYFGPGTRLTVT.

Many counts were recorded for this clone. The read falls 3 residues short of the CDR3 end, and the missing part is taken from the germline J gene. The chain has TRBV7-2 and TRBJ1-3; D may be TRBD1 (5 bases). The CDR3 sequence is 14 residues long. V was cut by 1 base and J by 4 bases, with 8 bases left in between. Germline lookup yields CDR1 SGHTA and CDR2 FQGNSA. The CDR3 sequence: CASSLGQLGNTIYF. The sequenced part of the CDR3 DNA is TGTGCCAGCAGCTTAGGACAGCTAGGAAACACC.

The table lists this clone with many counts. Read data end 3 residues before the CDR3 end; the end is taken from the germline J gene. The V gene is TRBV24-1, the J gene TRBJ2-3, with D hard to call. Trimming stripped 6 bases from V and 4 bases from J, with 4 bases between. The germline CDR1 and CDR2 sequences are KGHDR and SFDVKD. The CDR3 covers 11 residues. This CDR3 reads CATSSADTQYF. The CDR3 bases that were read are TGTGCCACCAGTTCCGCAGATACG.

Ten or more counts support this clone. Read sequence stops 3 residues before the CDR3 end, and the germline J gene provides the missing end. The chain is built from TRBV13 and TRBJ2-7; D perhaps matches TRBD1 (5 bases). From germline, CDR1 is PRHDT and CDR2 FYEKMQ (reference sequence). V lost 0 bases and J 3 bases, leaving 12 bases between the germline ends. The CDR3 has 15 residues. The sequenced CDR3 bases are TGTGCCAGCAGCTTAGGGGGGCAGGGAATCTACGAG. Protein sequence: CASSLGGQGIYE. The full CDR3 reads CASSLGGQGIYEQYF.

At least ten counts were recorded for this clone. The read falls 3 residues short of the CDR3 end, and the missing part is taken from the germline J gene. V and J are TRBV11-2 and TRBJ2-7; tentative D call: TRBD1 (5 bases). V lost 5 bases to trimming and J lost 2 bases, with 13 bases between them. This CDR3 comprises 14 residues. Germline CDR1 SGHAT, CDR2 FQNNGV. The CDR3 here is CASSDPTETYEQYF. The sequenced part of the CDR3 DNA is TGTGCCAGCAGCGACCCGACAGAAACCTACGAG.

In its sample, this clone was seen many times. The read ends 3 residues early relative to the CDR3; the germline J gene fills the gap. This chain connects TRBV9 to TRBJ1-1; 9 bases line up with TRBD1. Looked up from germline, CDR1 is SGDLS and CDR2 is YYNGEE. V trimming: 4 bases; J trimming: 4 bases; junction bases outside the gene matches: 14. This CDR3 has 17 amino acids. The CDR3 is CASSPRGTGRVGTEAFF. The covered CDR3 bases are TGTGCCAGCAGCCCCCGGGGGACAGGGAGGGTGGGCACTGAA.

The table lists this clone with many counts. The CDR3 goes on 3 residues after the read ends, and that part is filled in from the germline J gene. The chain is built from TRBV5-1 and TRBJ1-1, with 7 bases identical to TRBD1. V dropped 3 bases and J dropped 0; count of bases not matched to a gene: 2. Germline CDR1 and CDR2: SGHRS and YFSETQ. This CDR3 contains 14 residues. The sequenced part of the CDR3 DNA is TGCGCCAGCAGCTCGGGACAGCTGAACACTGAA. Translated: CASSSGQLNTE. The CDR3 as a whole reads CASSSGQLNTEAFF. Complete variable domain (other parts from reference TRBV5-1 and TRBJ1-1): KAGVTQTPRYLIKTRGQQVTLSCSPISGHRSVSWYQQTPGQGLQFLFEYFSETQRNKGNFPGRFSGRQFSNSRSEMNVSTLELGDSALYLCASSSGQLNTEAFFGQGTRLTVV.

This clone was counted ten times or more. The CDR3 end is not reached by the read, which stops 3 residues before it; the germline J gene fills it in. The chain links TRBV10-3 to TRBJ2-2; 10 bases align to TRBD2. Losses at the gene ends were 7 bases for V and 6 bases for J; bases not matched to a gene: 2. CDR1 is ENHRY and CDR2 is SYGVKD in the germline V gene. This CDR3 region has 13 residues. CDR3 sequence: CAITSGGPGELFF. Incomplete CDR3 DNA: TGTGCCATCACTAGCGGGGGACCCGGGGAG.

Many counts were recorded for this clone. The read ends 3 residues before the CDR3 terminus; that terminus is restored from the germline J gene. This chain uses TRBV2 with TRBJ2-1; D unresolved. From germline, CDR1 is SNHLY and CDR2 FYNNEI. The length of the CDR3 is 13 residues. V lost 6 bases and J lost 0, with 6 bases in between. The part of the CDR3 DNA that was read is TGTGCCAGCAGGGTAGACTCCTACAATGAG. Translating gives CASRVDSYNE. The whole CDR3 protein reads CASRVDSYNEQFF.

This clone was seen at least ten times. The CDR3 end is not reached by the read, which stops 3 residues before it; the germline J gene fills it in. The chain is built from TRBV7-6 and TRBJ1-2; D remains ambiguous. Trimming took 5 bases from V and 4 from J, leaving 11 bases between them. Germline V lookup: CDR1 SGHVS, CDR2 FNYEAQ. This CDR3 spans 13 amino acids. The CDR3: CASSAGQTYGYTF. Incomplete CDR3 DNA: TGTGCCAGCAGCGCAGGTCAGACCTATGGC.

This clone has ten or more counts. Here the CDR3 reads CASSQALQETQYF. The covered CDR3 bases are TGCGCCAGCAGCCAAGCTCTCCAAGAGACC. V gene TRBV4-1 combines with J gene TRBJ2-5; D not resolved. The read falls 3 residues short of the CDR3 end, and the missing part is taken from the germline J gene. The CDR3 sequence is 13 residues long. The germline gives CDR1 MGHRA, CDR2 YSYEKL. Trimming took 1 base from V and 1 from J, leaving 4 bases between them.

In this sample, this clone turned up many times. The missing CDR3 end, 3 residues past where the read stops, is filled in from the germline J gene. The V gene is TRBV13, the J gene TRBJ2-1; perhaps TRBD2 as D (6 bases). CDR3 length equals 13 residues. Deletions cut 5 bases from V and 9 bases from J, with 14 bases between. Germline V lookup: CDR1 PRHDT, CDR2 FYEKMQ (reference sequence). Incomplete CDR3 DNA: TGTGCCAGCAGCGAAGGACGGGGGAGTGAG. As protein: CASSEGRGSE. The whole CDR3 protein is CASSEGRGSEQFF.

This clone has a count of ten or more. The read halts 3 residues ahead of the CDR3 end, with the missing end drawn from the germline J gene. The chain couples TRBV14 to TRBJ2-5; no definite D call. Germline assignment: CDR1 SGHDN and CDR2 FVKESK. V was pared by 0 bases and J by 5 bases, with 7 bases between. The CDR3 runs 13 residues. CDR3 bases read: TGTGCCAGCAGCCAAGAAGGTTGCGAGACC. The encoded protein is CASSQEGCET. The whole CDR3 is CASSQEGCETQYF.

The table lists this clone with many counts. The observed sequence ends 3 residues before the CDR3 terminus, with the missing tail filled in from the germline J gene. The J gene is TRBJ2-7, the V gene TRBV28, with D perhaps given as TRBD1 or TRBD2 (6 bases each). Looked up from germline, CDR1 is MDHEN and CDR2 is SYDVKM. The germline V and J ends were trimmed by 5 bases and 3 bases, with 17 bases remaining between them. The length of the CDR3 is 15 residues. CDR3 DNA (partial): TGTGCCAGCAGTCCCGGGGACATGCGGGACTACGAG. Translating it yields CASSPGDMRDYE. The full CDR3 protein is CASSPGDMRDYEQYF.